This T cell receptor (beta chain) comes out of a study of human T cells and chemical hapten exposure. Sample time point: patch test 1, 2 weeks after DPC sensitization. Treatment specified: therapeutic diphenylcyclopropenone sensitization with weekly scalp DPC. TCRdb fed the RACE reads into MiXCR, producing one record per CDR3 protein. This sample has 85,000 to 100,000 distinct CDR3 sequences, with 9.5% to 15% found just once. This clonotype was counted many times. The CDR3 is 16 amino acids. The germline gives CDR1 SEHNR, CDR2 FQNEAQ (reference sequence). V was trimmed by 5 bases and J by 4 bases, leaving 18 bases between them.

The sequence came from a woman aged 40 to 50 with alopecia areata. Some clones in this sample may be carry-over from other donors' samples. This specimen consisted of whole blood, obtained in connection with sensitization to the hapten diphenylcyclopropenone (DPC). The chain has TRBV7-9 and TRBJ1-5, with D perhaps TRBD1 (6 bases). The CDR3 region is CASSPAGRGRNQPQHF. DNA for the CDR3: TGTGCCAGCAGCCCCGCGGGGAGGGGGAGGAATCAGCCCCAGCATTTT.